This passage covers 11 T cell receptor beta chains from one sample sequenced in a study of OX40 agonist ivuxolimab in advanced cancers. Some clones are missing from TCRdb's copy, which holds only in-frame ones; the method was immunoSEQ multiplex PCR. Counted here are some 66,000 clones, about 88% occurring once; the ten biggest clones make up approximately 0.3%. The sample in question was CD4+ or CD8+ T cells sorted from blood, obtained in a trial of the OX40 agonist ivuxolimab. The source is an adult with an advanced solid tumor such as melanoma, head and neck, liver or kidney cancer.

The CDR3 is CASGTGAEKLFF. CDR3 DNA: TGTGCCAGCGGTACAGGGGCCGAAAAACTGTTTTTT. The chain has TRBV6-6 and TRBJ1-4, with 7 bases identical to TRBD1. Germline V gene sequence: CDR1 MNHNY, CDR2 SVGAGI (reference sequence). Trimming removed 8 bases from V and 8 bases from J; junction bases left unmatched: 5. The CDR3 has 12 amino acids.

The genes are TRBV7-2 and TRBJ2-3; TRBD2 aligns across 7 bases. Germline CDR1 reads SGHTA; CDR2 reads FQGNSA. The CDR3 extends over 17 amino acids. Trimming cost V 2 bases and J 0 bases; bases outside gene matches: 8. CDR3 protein: CASSLWDPGLSTDTQYF. DNA of the CDR3: TGTGCCAGCAGCTTATGGGACCCGGGACTAAGCACAGATACGCAGTATTTT.

The gene calls are TRBV5-4 and TRBJ2-3; D may be TRBD2 (5 bases). This CDR3 spans 12 amino acids. CDR1 is SGHNT and CDR2 is YYREEE in the germline V gene (reference sequence). V lost 5 bases and J lost 2, with 6 bases in between. CDR3 sequence reads: CASRRDTDTQYF. CDR3 sequence (DNA): TGTGCCAGCAGACGGGACACAGATACGCAGTATTTT.

This clone was observed a single time. The genes are TRBV7-9 and TRBJ2-1; possible D gene TRBD1, 5 bases. The ends were cut back, 6 bases at V and 0 bases at J, with 15 bases in the middle. Per germline, CDR1 SEHNR and CDR2 FQNEAQ (reference sequence). The CDR3 contains 16 residues. The CDR3 nucleotides read TGTGCCAGCAGTCCCGTCCAGGGTCGCTCCTACAATGAGCAGTTCTTC. Amino acid sequence: CASSPVQGRSYNEQFF.

The J gene is TRBJ2-7, the V gene TRBV9, with D unresolved. Germline-derived CDR1 and CDR2 are SGDLS and YYNGEE. The CDR3 length is 15 residues. Trimming took off 0 bases at V and 3 bases at J, with 13 bases between the two ends. The CDR3 reads CASSVGEGLYYEQYF. The DNA for the CDR3 is TGTGCCAGCAGCGTAGGGGAAGGATTGTACTACGAGCAGTACTTC.

This clone was seen a single time. The gene calls are TRBV12-5 and TRBJ2-2, with D maybe TRBD2 (6 bases). This CDR3 has 12 residues. Germline CDR1 LGHNT, CDR2 FRNRAP. The V end lost 11 bases, the J end lost 6 bases, and 13 bases lay between the germline ends. DNA of the CDR3: TGTGCTTCGGGGGTTCGTGCCGGGGAGCTGTTTTTT. It encodes CASGVRAGELFF.

The genes are TRBV19 and TRBJ1-2; the D gene is possibly TRBD1 (5 bases). The V and J ends lost 5 bases and 5 bases respectively, with 18 bases between them. The V gene's germline CDR1 is LNHDA and CDR2 SQIVND (reference sequence). The CDR3 totals 15 residues. The CDR3 DNA sequence: TGTGCCAGTAGTCCAGGAGCCGGGACGTGGTATGGCTACACCTTC. It encodes CASSPGAGTWYGYTF. Full variable domain (missing parts from reference TRBV19 and TRBJ1-2): DGGITQSPKYLFRKEGQNVTLSCEQNLNHDAMYWYRQDPGQGLRLIYYSQIVNDFQKGDIAEGYSVSREKKESFPLTVTSAQKNPTAFYLCASSPGAGTWYGYTFGSGTRLTVV.

CDR3: CASSTGTGLNEKLFF. The CDR3 region has the DNA TGCGCCAGCAGCACCGGGACAGGGCTTAATGAAAAACTGTTTTTT. V usage is TRBV5-1 and J usage is TRBJ1-4, with TRBD1 identical over 9 bases. CDR3 length: 15 amino acids. Germline loops: CDR1 SGHRS, CDR2 YFSETQ. Trimming removed 4 bases from V and 4 bases from J; junction bases left unmatched: 5. The full variable domain, completed using reference TRBV5-1 and TRBJ1-4, is KAGVTQTPRYLIKTRGQQVTLSCSPISGHRSVSWYQQTPGQGLQFLFEYFSETQRNKGNFPGRFSGRQFSNSRSEMNVSTLELGDSALYLCASSTGTGLNEKLFFGSGTQLSVL.

The rearrangement uses TRBV18 and TRBJ2-3; 7 bases match TRBD1. Germline V gives CDR1 KGHSH, CDR2 LQKENI. The CDR3 is 13 amino acids. V lost 4 bases, J lost 6 bases, and 4 bases stayed unmatched. CDR3 amino acids: CASSLTGPDTQYF. In DNA, the CDR3 is TGTGCCAGCTCACTGACAGGGCCCGATACGCAGTATTTT.

The genes are TRBV11-3 and TRBJ1-3, with a possible D match to TRBD1 (6 bases). V was trimmed by 0 bases and J by 0 bases, leaving 12 bases between them. In germline, CDR1 is SGHNT, CDR2 YENEEA. The CDR3 has 17 residues. CDR3 protein: CASSLEQGSSSGNTIYF. The CDR3 coding sequence is TGTGCCAGCAGCTTAGAGCAGGGGTCTAGCTCTGGAAACACCATATATTTT.

V is TRBV7-2 and J is TRBJ1-3; D is ambiguous. Trimming removed 1 base from V and 0 bases from J, with 7 bases in between. The CDR3 has 15 residues. Germline loops: CDR1 SGHTA, CDR2 FQGNSA. The CDR3 protein is CASSLVGGSGNTIYF. In DNA form, the CDR3 reads TGTGCCAGCAGCTTAGTTGGCGGCTCTGGAAACACCATATATTTT.